This section outlines one T cell receptor beta chain sequence together with its context. Other DNA sequences within the sample encode an identical CDR3. The data are from a study of blood T cell repertoires in COVID-19. Across the study: Donors in the United States, Italy and Spain gave samples during acute or convalescent COVID-19. In each case, the material was cDNA or gDNA derived from T cells, B-cell-depleted T cells, or PBMCs.

Original methodology: Amplified reference gene primers provided the basis for estimating nucleated cell counts. Profiled with immunoSEQ multiplex PCR; TCRdb holds only in-frame clones, not every one. That table furnishes V, J and clone size, whereas the DNA furnished D and trimming. The sample includes about 170,000 clones, 82% seen only once; the top ten take approximately 8.7%. CDR1 MDHEN and CDR2 SYDVKM come from the germline V gene. The germline V and J ends were trimmed by 4 bases and 4 bases, with 13 bases remaining between them. There are 14 residues in the CDR3. What was sequenced was peripheral blood. This clonotype originated in a woman in her seventies with acute or convalescent COVID-19. The rearrangement joins TRBV28 to TRBJ1-2, with D possibly TRBD1 on 6 matching bases. CDR3 DNA sequence: TGTGCCAGCAGTTCCTCGACAGGAGTCTATGGCTACACCTTC. Amino acids: CASSSSTGVYGYTF.